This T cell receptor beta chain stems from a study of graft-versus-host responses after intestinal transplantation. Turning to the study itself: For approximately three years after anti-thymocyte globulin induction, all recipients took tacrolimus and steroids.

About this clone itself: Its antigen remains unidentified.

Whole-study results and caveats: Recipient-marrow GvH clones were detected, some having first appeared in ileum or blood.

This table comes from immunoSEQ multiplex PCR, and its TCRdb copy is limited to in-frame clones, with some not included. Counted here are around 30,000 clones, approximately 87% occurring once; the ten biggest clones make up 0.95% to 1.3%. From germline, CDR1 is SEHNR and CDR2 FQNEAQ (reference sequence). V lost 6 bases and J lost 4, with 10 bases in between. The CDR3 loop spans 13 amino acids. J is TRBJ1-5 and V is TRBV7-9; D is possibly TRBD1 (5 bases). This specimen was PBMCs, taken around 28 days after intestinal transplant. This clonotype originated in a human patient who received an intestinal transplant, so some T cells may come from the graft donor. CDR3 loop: CASSQGINQPQHF. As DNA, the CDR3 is TGTGCCAGCAGTCAGGGAATAAATCAGCCCCAGCATTTT.